The rows below give T cell receptor beta chains drawn from one sample of a study of blood T cell repertoires in COVID-19. Data came from immunoSEQ multiplex PCR; TCRdb stores just in-frame clones and leaves some out. Among roughly 60,000 clones, about 91% were seen once, and the ten largest hold 3.5% to 5.5%. The sample taken for sequencing was peripheral blood. The receptors originated from a man aged 50 to 60 with active COVID-19. CDR3s include the opening cysteine and the closing phenylalanine or tryptophan. The order of the fields is D gene, J gene, V gene, CDR3 length, clone size, CDR3 protein, CDR3 DNA. D genes are given only for firm matches. Clone size, where shown, is once, few, many, or a class for clones that have expanded.

-,TRBJ2-3,TRBV28,15,-,CASSLWGQGKDTQYF,TGTGCCAGCAGTTTATGGGGGCAGGGAAAAGATACGCAGTATTTT
-,TRBJ2-2,TRBV4-3,17,-,CASSQVVEVPNTGELFF,TGCGCCAGCAGCCAAGTGGTAGAGGTGCCGAACACCGGGGAGCTGTTTTTT
TRBD1,TRBJ2-7,TRBV5-1,14,-,CASSRGDSSYEQYF,TGCGCCAGCAGCAGAGGGGACAGCTCCTACGAGCAGTACTTC
-,TRBJ2-1,TRBV2,15,-,CASSEGAGFSNEQFF,TGTGCCAGCAGTGAGGGGGCCGGTTTTTCGAATGAGCAGTTCTTC
-,TRBJ2-6,TRBV9,16,once,CASSVNSLRGANVLTF,TGTGCCAGCAGCGTAAACTCTCTGCGGGGGGCCAACGTCCTGACTTTC
-,TRBJ2-5,TRBV7-3,14,-,CASSFGAGQETQYF,TGTGCCAGCAGTTTTGGGGCTGGGCAAGAGACCCAGTACTTC
-,TRBJ2-2,TRBV11-2,13,few,CASSSLRVRELFF,TGTGCCAGCAGCTCCCTGAGGGTCCGGGAGCTGTTTTTT
TRBD1,TRBJ1-5,TRBV11-2,14,-,CATSGGRRNQPQHF,TGTGCCACCTCAGGGGGGCGGCGCAATCAGCCCCAGCATTTT
TRBD1,TRBJ1-1,TRBV28,13,-,CASSLRGRWSAFF,TGTGCCAGCAGTCTCAGGGGGCGTTGGTCAGCTTTCTTT
TRBD2,TRBJ2-7,TRBV11-3,14,-,CASSLGGDLDEQYF,TGTGCCAGCAGCTTGGGGGGGGACTTGGACGAGCAGTACTTC
TRBD2,TRBJ2-3,TRBV28,16,-,CASSLRAGGGTDTQYF,TGTGCCAGCAGTTTAAGGGCTGGGGGGGGCACAGATACGCAGTATTTT
-,TRBJ1-5,TRBV19,14,-,CASSIGGSNQPQHF,TGTGCCAGTAGTATTGGAGGTAGCAATCAGCCCCAGCATTTT
TRBD1,TRBJ1-2,TRBV7-3,13,-,CASSPDRDYGYTF,TGTGCCAGCAGCCCCGACAGGGACTATGGCTACACCTTC
-,TRBJ1-5,TRBV6-6,15,-,CASSYVSFSNQPQHF,TGTGCCAGCAGTTACGTGAGCTTTAGCAATCAGCCCCAGCATTTT
TRBD1,TRBJ2-5,TRBV30,16,once,CAWTALGTGGPETQYF,TGTGCCTGGACCGCCCTCGGGACAGGGGGCCCAGAGACCCAGTACTTC
TRBD2,TRBJ2-1,TRBV9,14,-,CASSVSGEHNEQFF,TGTGCCAGCAGCGTTAGCGGGGAGCACAATGAGCAGTTCTTC
TRBD1,TRBJ1-1,TRBV11-2,14,-,CASSVRGLVTEAFF,TGTGCCAGCAGCGTCAGGGGGCTGGTCACTGAAGCTTTCTTT
-,TRBJ2-2,TRBV19,16,-,CASSSISGINTGELFF,TGTGCCAGTTCAAGTATTTCAGGGATAAACACCGGGGAGCTGTTTTTT
-,TRBJ1-2,TRBV6-5,13,-,CASTTPQGSGYTF,TGTGCCAGCACAACCCCGCAGGGTAGCGGCTACACCTTC
-,TRBJ2-7,TRBV20-1,11,-,CSAREGGKQYF,TGCAGTGCTAGGGAGGGTGGGAAGCAGTACTTC
TRBD2,TRBJ2-1,TRBV7-9,12,-,CAGGGDDNEQFF,TGTGCCGGGGGAGGGGATGACAATGAGCAGTTCTTC
-,TRBJ2-5,TRBV18,14,few,CASSAQVNQETQYF,TGTGCCAGCTCAGCTCAGGTGAACCAAGAGACCCAGTACTTC
TRBD1,TRBJ1-5,TRBV3-1/TRBV3-2,15,-,CASSQGTGGGQPQHF,TGTGCCAGCAGCCAAGGGACAGGGGGCGGTCAGCCCCAGCATTTT
-,TRBJ1-1,TRBV13,13,-,CASSLDRAGEAFF,TGTGCCAGCAGCTTAGACAGGGCGGGTGAAGCTTTCTTT
-,TRBJ1-1,TRBV6-2/TRBV6-3,12,-,CASSYGEGKAFF,TGTGCCAGCAGTTACGGGGAGGGGAAAGCTTTCTTT
-,TRBJ2-4,TRBV3-1/TRBV3-2,16,-,CASSQTLETSKNIQYF,TGTGCCAGCAGCCAAACCCTGGAGACTAGCAAAAACATTCAGTACTTC
TRBD1,TRBJ2-1,TRBV5-8,15,few,CASSLGQGDNNEQFF,TGTGCCAGCAGCTTGGGACAGGGGGATAACAATGAGCAGTTCTTC
-,TRBJ2-7,TRBV11-2,11,-,CASSRSYEQYF,TGTGCCAGCAGCCGTTCCTACGAGCAGTACTTC
TRBD1,TRBJ2-7,TRBV27,15,-,CASSRLRDRDHEQYF,TGTGCCAGCAGTCGCCTCCGGGACAGGGACCACGAGCAGTACTTC
TRBD1,TRBJ2-7,TRBV6-5,14,-,CASIAGQGTYEQYF,TGTGCCAGCATCGCGGGACAGGGAACCTACGAGCAGTACTTC
-,TRBJ2-2,TRBV3-1/TRBV3-2,17,-,CASSQGGGASWAGELFF,TGTGCCAGCAGCCAAGGAGGTGGCGCTAGTTGGGCCGGGGAGCTGTTTTTT